This entry lists 32 T cell receptor beta chains sequenced from one sample in a study of graft-versus-host responses after intestinal transplantation. Libraries were prepared by immunoSEQ multiplex PCR; TCRdb keeps only in-frame clonotypes and omits some of them. The data contain fewer than 25,000 clones, approximately 85% of them singletons. Sequenced here: PBMCs, sampled approximately 450 days after intestinal transplant. These receptors were taken from a human patient who received an intestinal transplant, so some T cells may come from the graft donor.

This clone was observed a handful of times. V gene TRBV27 combines with J gene TRBJ2-1; no reliable D call. Trimming stripped 5 bases from V and 6 bases from J, with 20 bases between. Germline V gene data show CDR1 as MNHEY and CDR2 as SMNVEV (reference sequence). This CDR3 is built from 16 residues. The CDR3 coding sequence is TGTGCCAGCAGTACTCCGAGAGAGCCCTTGAGCAATGAGCAGTTCTTC. Its protein product is CASSTPREPLSNEQFF.

The chain employs TRBV27 and TRBJ1-5, with 7 bases identical to TRBD1. CDR3 length: 15 residues. Germline values: CDR1 MNHEY, CDR2 SMNVEV (reference sequence). J gave up 1 base and V 8 bases, and 8 bases lay outside the gene matches. The CDR3 region is CASSAGTVSNQPQHF. For the CDR3, the DNA is TGTGCCAGCTCCGCCGGGACAGTAAGCAATCAGCCCCAGCATTTT.

The chain uses TRBV11-2 and TRBJ1-6; D unresolved. Germline V gene sequence: CDR1 SGHAT, CDR2 FQNNGV. V lost 3 bases, J lost 11 bases, and 5 bases lay in between. The CDR3 extends over 11 amino acids. The DNA of the CDR3 is TGTGCCAGCAGCTTTGGGACACCCCTCCACTTT. Protein: CASSFGTPLHF.

The rearrangement links TRBV7-7 to TRBJ1-4; D possibly corresponds to TRBD1 (6 bases). Trimming shortened V by 11 bases and J by 6 bases, and 16 bases separated the two germline ends. The CDR3 is 13 residues long. CDR1 and CDR2 (germline): SSHAT, FNYEAQ (reference sequence). The CDR3 nucleotides read TGTGCCTCGAGGGGGGGCGCACATGAAAAACTGTTTTTT. Amino acid sequence: CASRGGAHEKLFF.

The chain carries TRBV7-8 and TRBJ2-1, with D hard to call. CDR1 is SGHVS and CDR2 is FQNEAQ in the germline V gene. The V end was cut by 5 bases, the J end by 8 bases, with 7 bases between. The CDR3 covers 11 residues. The CDR3: CASSLGHEQFF. CDR3 in DNA: TGTGCCAGCAGCCTAGGGCATGAGCAGTTCTTC. Full variable domain (rest looked up from reference TRBV7-8 and TRBJ2-1): GAGVSQSPRYKVAKRGQDVALRCDPISGHVSLFWYQQALGQGPEFLTYFQNEAQLDKSGLPSDRFFAERPEGSVSTLKIQRTQQEDSAVYLCASSLGHEQFFGPGTRLTVL.

The chain recombines TRBV6-6 with TRBJ2-2; 10 bases match TRBD2. Germline lookup yields CDR1 MNHNY and CDR2 SVGAGI (reference sequence). The CDR3 loop spans 16 amino acids. V shed 7 bases, J shed 5 bases, and the junction held 10 bases outside the gene matches. The CDR3 bases are TGTGCCAGCACCCTCTGGTCTAGCGGGAGTACCGGGGAGCTGTTTTTT. It specifies CASTLWSSGSTGELFF.

This clone was seen more than once but under ten times. V and J are TRBV6-6 and TRBJ2-2; 7 nucleotides match TRBD2. V shed 6 bases, J shed 2 bases, and the junction held 9 bases outside the gene matches. Per germline, CDR1 MNHNY and CDR2 SVGAGI (reference sequence). CDR3 length: 16 residues. DNA of the CDR3: TGTGCCAGCAGAACCAGCGCGGGAGCTAACACCGGGGAGCTGTTTTTT. Translated: CASRTSAGANTGELFF.

The chain employs TRBV15 and TRBJ1-5; the D is unclear. The length of the CDR3 is 14 residues. Per germline, CDR1 LNHNV and CDR2 YYDKDF (reference sequence). V was trimmed by 5 bases and J by 2 bases, leaving 10 bases between them. The CDR3: CATSEERGNQPQHF. In DNA form, the CDR3 reads TGTGCCACCAGCGAGGAACGGGGCAATCAGCCCCAGCATTTT.

CDR3 nucleotide sequence: TGTGCCAGCAGTTACTGGGGGGCGCGTCCCGGAGAGACCCAGTACTTC. Amino acid sequence: CASSYWGARPGETQYF. V usage is TRBV6-5 and J usage is TRBJ2-5; D might be TRBD1 or TRBD2, each matching 6 bases. Germline V gene data show CDR1 as MNHEY and CDR2 as SVGAGI. Trimming cost V 1 base and J 4 bases, with 16 bases left between them. The length of the CDR3 is 16 residues.

Only one count was recorded for this clone. Here the CDR3 DNA reads TGCGCCAGCAGCCAAGAGACCAGTACAGGGCCCCTCCACTTT. This encodes CASSQETSTGPLHF. This sequence joins TRBV4-1 and TRBJ1-6, with D maybe TRBD1 (6 bases). CDR1 is MGHRA and CDR2 is YSYEKL in the germline V gene. The CDR3 covers 14 residues. V was shortened by 0 bases and J by 13 bases, with 13 bases between the two germline ends.

The CDR3 DNA reads TGTGCCTGGAGTCCCGGGTTGGGTAATGAGCAGTTCTTC. The encoded protein is CAWSPGLGNEQFF. J is TRBJ2-1 and V is TRBV30; no clear D gene. Germline values: CDR1 GTSNPN, CDR2 SVGIG (reference sequence). The ends were cut back, 2 bases at V and 7 bases at J, with 12 bases in the middle. The CDR3 is 13 amino acids.

This clone appeared once. The rearrangement links TRBV5-8 to TRBJ1-2; the D is unclear. CDR1 is SGHTS, CDR2 YDEGEE, per germline. The CDR3 consists of 13 residues. Deletions cut 2 bases from V and 5 bases from J, with 10 bases between. The CDR3 region is CASSFGKVYGYTF. CDR3 nucleotides: TGTGCCAGCAGCTTCGGGAAGGTTTATGGCTACACCTTC.

This clone was recorded a few times. The chain recombines TRBV14 with TRBJ2-1; 9 bases match TRBD2. The trim removed 1 base at V and 6 bases at J, leaving 10 bases unmatched. This CDR3 contains 17 residues. Germline V gene data show CDR1 as SGHDN and CDR2 as FVKESK. The CDR3 sequence: CASSQAASGTRGNEQFF. CDR3 nucleotides: TGTGCCAGCAGCCAAGCGGCTAGCGGGACCCGGGGCAATGAGCAGTTCTTC.

This chain joins TRBV10-1 and TRBJ1-1; D call uncertain. The CDR3 extends over 17 amino acids. The V gene lost 0 bases and the J gene lost 4 bases, with 18 bases spanning the gap. Germline V gene lookup returns CDR1 WNHNN and CDR2 SYGVQD (reference sequence). CDR3 sequence reads: CASSESEGRSSGTEAFF. CDR3 nucleotide sequence: TGCGCCAGCAGTGAGTCGGAGGGTCGATCGTCGGGCACTGAAGCTTTCTTT.

This clone was found a few times. This chain connects TRBV27 to TRBJ1-6; no definite D call. V was clipped by 5 bases and J by 2 bases, with 13 bases between them. Germline CDR1 MNHEY, CDR2 SMNVEV (reference sequence). CDR3 length equals 16 residues. This CDR3 reads CASSLSPGPYNSPLHF. CDR3 in DNA: TGTGCCAGCAGTCTTTCCCCGGGCCCCTATAATTCACCCCTCCACTTT.

The rearrangement links TRBV9 to TRBJ2-5, with 8 bases lining up with TRBD2. Losses at the gene ends were 0 bases for V and 5 bases for J; bases not matched to a gene: 6. Germline-derived CDR1 and CDR2 are SGDLS and YYNGEE. This CDR3 is 15 amino acids long. The CDR3 DNA reads as TGTGCCAGCAGCGTAGGATCGGGAGGGCCGGAGACCCAGTACTTC. This gives the protein CASSVGSGGPETQYF.

This chain joins TRBV7-3 and TRBJ1-2; tentatively, D is TRBD1 (5 bases). CDR1 is SGHTA and CDR2 is FQGTGA in the germline V gene. V shed 5 bases and J shed 1 base, with 11 bases lying between them. The CDR3 sequence is 14 residues long. The CDR3 protein is CASSPGGSNYGYTF. CDR3 in DNA: TGTGCCAGCAGCCCTGGGGGGAGTAACTATGGCTACACCTTC.

In DNA form, the CDR3 reads TGTGCCAGCAGCTTGGACCAGTACGAGCAGTACTTC. Its protein product is CASSLDQYEQYF. This chain uses TRBV6-5 with TRBJ2-7; D not resolved. The V gene lost 6 bases and the J gene lost 4 bases, with 10 bases spanning the gap. The germline gives CDR1 MNHEY, CDR2 SVGAGI. This CDR3 has 12 residues.

The J gene is TRBJ2-7, the V gene TRBV10-3, with 8 positions matching TRBD1. After removal of 1 base from V and 4 bases from J, the junction contained 6 bases not matched to a gene. Germline CDR1 and CDR2: ENHRY and SYGVKD. The CDR3 is 15 amino acids. CDR3 in amino acids: CAISEWMDRAYEQYF. CDR3 nucleotide sequence: TGTGCCATCAGTGAGTGGATGGACAGGGCTTACGAGCAGTACTTC.

The CDR3 is CASSTSPGDGNTIYF. CDR3 nucleotide sequence: TGTGCCAGCAGTACATCCCCAGGGGATGGAAACACCATATATTTT. The J gene is TRBJ1-3, the V gene TRBV6-5, with a tentative D call TRBD1 (6 bases). Trimming left V 5 bases short and J 3 bases short, with 14 bases between. This CDR3 contains 15 residues. CDR1 MNHEY and CDR2 SVGAGI come from the germline V gene.

The chain couples TRBV5-8 to TRBJ2-1; D might be TRBD2 (6 bases). The germline V gene has CDR1 SGHTS and CDR2 YDEGEE. The germline V and J ends were trimmed by 0 bases and 7 bases, with 8 bases remaining between them. This CDR3 is 13 amino acids long. The CDR3 DNA reads as TGTGCCAGCAGCTTGGGGGCGGGGAATGAGCAGTTCTTC. Translating it yields CASSLGAGNEQFF.

The gene calls are TRBV28 and TRBJ2-1; 9 nucleotides line up with TRBD1. The CDR3 consists of 12 residues. V shed 7 bases and J 7 bases; nucleotides not matched to a gene: 2. CDR1 and CDR2 from the germline V gene are MDHEN and SYDVKM. CDR3 DNA: TGTGCCAGCACTGGACAGGGGAATGAGCAGTTCTTC. Translated: CASTGQGNEQFF.

The chain employs TRBV2 and TRBJ1-1, with a weak D call TRBD1 (6 bases). Trimming removed 4 bases at V and 3 bases at J, with 12 bases between. The germline gives CDR1 SNHLY, CDR2 FYNNEI. This CDR3 has 14 amino acids. CDR3 bases: TGTGCCAGCAGTGTGGTAGGGGGTGACACTGAAGCTTTCTTT. It translates to CASSVVGGDTEAFF.

The chain has TRBV5-4 and TRBJ1-4; D is possibly TRBD1 (6 bases). Between the trimmed V and J ends, which lost 4 bases and 5 bases, there was a span of 18 bases. Germline CDR1 SGHNT, CDR2 YYREEE (reference sequence). CDR3 length: 16 amino acids. This chain's CDR3 is CASSNSEQGPNEKLFF. CDR3 in DNA: TGTGCCAGCAGCAACAGCGAACAGGGACCAAATGAAAAACTGTTTTTT.

This rearrangement joins TRBV19 to TRBJ1-5, with 8 positions matching TRBD1. Germline V lookup: CDR1 LNHDA, CDR2 SQIVND (reference sequence). After removal of 5 bases from V and 5 bases from J, the junction contained 11 bases not matched to a gene. The CDR3 has 16 residues. The CDR3, as DNA: TGTGCCAGTAGTCCTTACAGGGGGGGCGCGGATCAGCCCCAGCATTTT. It is translated as CASSPYRGGADQPQHF.

The rearrangement joins TRBV5-1 to TRBJ2-7; 8 bases agree with TRBD1. V was clipped by 4 bases and J by 0 bases; unmatched bases: 9. The length of the CDR3 is 16 residues. Germline V gene lookup returns CDR1 SGHRS and CDR2 YFSETQ. The CDR3 DNA reads TGCGCCAGCAGCCAAGGGACAGGACCACGCTCCTACGAGCAGTACTTC. Protein product: CASSQGTGPRSYEQYF.

This clone was picked up one time. The V call is TRBV5-1, the J call TRBJ1-2, with D unresolved. This CDR3 is 12 amino acids long. Trimming took off 4 bases at V and 3 bases at J, with 7 bases between the two ends. Germline CDR1 SGHRS, CDR2 YFSETQ. The CDR3 DNA is TGCGCCAGCAGCGGAGAGGACTATGGCTACACCTTC. This translates into CASSGEDYGYTF.

The chain uses TRBV2 and TRBJ2-7; 9 bases align to TRBD1. Germline CDR1 SNHLY, CDR2 FYNNEI. The CDR3 length is 15 residues. V trimming: 4 bases; J trimming: 3 bases; junction bases outside the gene matches: 7. The CDR3: CASSARQGVGYEQYF. The CDR3 DNA reads TGTGCCAGCAGTGCCCGACAGGGGGTGGGCTACGAGCAGTACTTC.

This clone appeared a few times. The rearrangement joins TRBV4-2 to TRBJ2-4, with D unresolved. CDR3 length equals 12 residues. Trimming shortened V by 0 bases and J by 6 bases, and 3 bases separated the two germline ends. CDR1 is LGHNA and CDR2 is YNFKEQ in the germline V gene. CDR3 nucleotide sequence: TGTGCCAGCAGCCAAGATGTAAACATTCAGTACTTC. The encoded protein is CASSQDVNIQYF.

The rearrangement links TRBV30 to TRBJ1-4, with D unclear. The CDR3 runs to 13 residues. The V gene lost 5 bases and the J gene lost 8 bases, with 15 bases spanning the gap. Germline CDR1 GTSNPN, CDR2 SVGIG (reference sequence). CDR3 amino acids: CAWDPSSGEKLFF. The CDR3 coding sequence is TGTGCCTGGGACCCGTCCTCAGGAGAAAAACTGTTTTTT.

The rearrangement links TRBV29-1 to TRBJ2-7; 8 bases line up with TRBD1. Germline CDR1 and CDR2: SQVTM and ANQGSEA. V dropped 7 bases and J dropped 0; count of bases not matched to a gene: 5. The CDR3 has 13 residues. Here the CDR3 reads CSARTGISYEQYF. In DNA, the CDR3 is TGCAGCGCCAGGACAGGGATCTCCTACGAGCAGTACTTC.

This clone was seen once. V gene TRBV7-3 combines with J gene TRBJ2-7; possibly TRBD2 for D (5 bases). Trimming pared 4 bases from V and 6 bases from J, leaving 13 bases between. The germline CDR1 and CDR2 sequences are SGHTA and FQGTGA. The CDR3 has 13 amino acids. CDR3 in amino acids: CASSSLFEGEQYF. The CDR3, as DNA: TGTGCCAGCAGCTCCCTCTTTGAGGGCGAGCAGTACTTC.